This section outlines one TCR beta chain sequence together with its context. Libraries were prepared by immunoSEQ multiplex PCR; TCRdb keeps only in-frame clonotypes and omits some of them. The data show 300,000 to 400,000 clones, 85% to 90% seen once. The CDR3 has 15 amino acids. From germline, CDR1 is KGHSH and CDR2 LQKENI. V lost 6 bases to trimming and J lost 2 bases, with 17 bases between them. This sample is part of a study of blood T cell repertoires in COVID-19. The clonotype originates from a young man who had recovered from COVID-19. The specimen sequenced was PBMCs or T cells enriched from blood (not recorded which). This rearrangement joins TRBV18 to TRBJ2-7; D unresolved. CDR3 nucleotides: TGTGCCAGCTCCGCCTCCGCGGCTACCCCCTACGAGCAGTACTTC. Translating gives CASSASAATPYEQYF.